This T cell receptor beta chain is drawn from a study of T-cell reconstitution after alpha-beta-depleted transplantation in children. Molecular barcoding with unique molecular identifiers was used for the TCRbeta library. TCRdb reprocessed the PCR reads via MiXCR and lists one record per CDR3 protein. The repertoire holds just over 350,000 distinct CDR3 sequences, about an eighth seen once, with around 4% in the top ten. Source: PBMCs, taken from the stem cell graft. The TCR sequence derives from a human donor who donated a stem cell graft to a child with Fanconi anemia.

This chain's CDR3 is CSAMGTDDYGYTF. DNA for the CDR3: TGCAGTGCTATGGGAACAGATGACTATGGCTACACCTTC. This sequence joins TRBV20-1 and TRBJ1-2; unclear D gene. The germline gives CDR1 DFQATT, CDR2 SNEGSKA (reference sequence). This CDR3 is built from 13 residues. The V end lost 4 bases, the J end lost 3 bases, and 12 bases lay between the germline ends.